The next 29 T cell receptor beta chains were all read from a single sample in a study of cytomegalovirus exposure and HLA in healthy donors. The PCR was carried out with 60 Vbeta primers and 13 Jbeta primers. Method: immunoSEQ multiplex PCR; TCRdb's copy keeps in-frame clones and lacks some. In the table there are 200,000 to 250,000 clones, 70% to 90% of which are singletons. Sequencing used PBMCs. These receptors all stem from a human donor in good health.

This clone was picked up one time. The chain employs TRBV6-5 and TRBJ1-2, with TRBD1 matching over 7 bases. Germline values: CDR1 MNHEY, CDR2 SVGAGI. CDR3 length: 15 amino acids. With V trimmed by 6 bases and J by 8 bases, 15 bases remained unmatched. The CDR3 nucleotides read TGTGCCAGCAGCCTCGACAGGGCCCAGGTCTGGGGCTACACCTTC. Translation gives CASSLDRAQVWGYTF.

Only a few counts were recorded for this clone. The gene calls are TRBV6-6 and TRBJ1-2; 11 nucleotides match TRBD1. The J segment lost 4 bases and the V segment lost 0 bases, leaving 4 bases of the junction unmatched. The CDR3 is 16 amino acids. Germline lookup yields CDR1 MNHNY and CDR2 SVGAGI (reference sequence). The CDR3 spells CASSYSRDRGFYGYTF. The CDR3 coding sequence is TGTGCCAGCAGTTACTCGAGGGACAGGGGGTTCTATGGCTACACCTTC.

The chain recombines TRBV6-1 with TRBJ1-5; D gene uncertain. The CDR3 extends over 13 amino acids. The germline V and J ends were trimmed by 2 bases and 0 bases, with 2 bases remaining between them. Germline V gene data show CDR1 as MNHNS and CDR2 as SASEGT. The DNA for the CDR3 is TGTGCCAGCAGTGAATATAGCAATCAGCCCCAGCATTTT. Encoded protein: CASSEYSNQPQHF.

DNA for the CDR3: TGTGCCAGCAGCGAGGCAGGGGATGGCTACACCTTC. Translated, it gives CASSEAGDGYTF. The chain combines TRBV9 with TRBJ1-2, with D possibly TRBD1 on 6 matching bases. The CDR3 covers 12 residues. Per the germline V gene, CDR1 is SGDLS and CDR2 is YYNGEE. V was trimmed by 3 bases and J by 6 bases, leaving 9 bases between them.

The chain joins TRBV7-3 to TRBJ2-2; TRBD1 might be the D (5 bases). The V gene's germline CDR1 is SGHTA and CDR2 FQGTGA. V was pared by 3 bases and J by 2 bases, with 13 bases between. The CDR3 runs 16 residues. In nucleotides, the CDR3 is TGTGCCAGCAGCTTTCCGCAGGGATTCAACACCGGGGAGCTGTTTTTT. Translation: CASSFPQGFNTGELFF.

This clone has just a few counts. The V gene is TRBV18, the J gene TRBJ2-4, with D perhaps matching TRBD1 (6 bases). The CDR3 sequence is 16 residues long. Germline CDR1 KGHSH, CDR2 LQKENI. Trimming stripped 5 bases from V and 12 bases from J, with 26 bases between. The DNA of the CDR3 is TGTGCCAGCTCAACCTCCAACTCTCGACAGGTCTTTACTCAGTACTTC. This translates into CASSTSNSRQVFTQYF.

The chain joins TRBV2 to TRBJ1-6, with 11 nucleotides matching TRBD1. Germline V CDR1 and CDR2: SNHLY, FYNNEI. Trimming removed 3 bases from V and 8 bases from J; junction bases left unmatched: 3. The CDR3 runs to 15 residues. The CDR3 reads CASSDGQGAYSPLHF. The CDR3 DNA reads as TGTGCCAGCAGTGATGGACAGGGGGCATATTCACCCCTCCACTTT.

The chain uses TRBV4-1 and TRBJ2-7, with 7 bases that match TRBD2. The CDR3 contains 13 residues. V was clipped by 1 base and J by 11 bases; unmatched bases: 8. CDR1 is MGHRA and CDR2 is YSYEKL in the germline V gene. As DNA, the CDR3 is TGCGCCAGCAGCCAAGTCCCCCGGGGGAGGGAGTACTTC. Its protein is CASSQVPRGREYF.

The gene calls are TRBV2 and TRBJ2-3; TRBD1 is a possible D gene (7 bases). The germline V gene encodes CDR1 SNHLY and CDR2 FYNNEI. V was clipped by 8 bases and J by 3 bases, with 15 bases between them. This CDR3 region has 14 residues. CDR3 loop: CASDRVGGTDTQYF. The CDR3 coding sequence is TGTGCCAGCGACAGGGTCGGGGGTACAGATACGCAGTATTTT.

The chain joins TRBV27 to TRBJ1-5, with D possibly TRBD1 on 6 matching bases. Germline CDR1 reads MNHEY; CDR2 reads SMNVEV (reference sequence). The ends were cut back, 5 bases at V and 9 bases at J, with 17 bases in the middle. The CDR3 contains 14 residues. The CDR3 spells CASSPGVTGAPQHF. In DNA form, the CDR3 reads TGTGCCAGCAGTCCAGGGGTTACCGGCGCGCCCCAGCATTTT.

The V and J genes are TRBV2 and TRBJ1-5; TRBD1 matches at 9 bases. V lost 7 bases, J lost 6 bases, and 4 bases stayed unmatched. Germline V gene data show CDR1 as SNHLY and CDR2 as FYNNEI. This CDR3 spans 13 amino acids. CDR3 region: CASTGQGLQPQHF. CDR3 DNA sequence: TGTGCCAGCACCGGACAGGGGCTTCAGCCCCAGCATTTT.

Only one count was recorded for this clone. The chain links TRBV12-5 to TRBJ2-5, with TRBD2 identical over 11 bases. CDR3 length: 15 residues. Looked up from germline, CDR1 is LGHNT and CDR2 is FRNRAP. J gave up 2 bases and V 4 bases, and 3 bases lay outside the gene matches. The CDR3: CASGWGLAEQETQYF. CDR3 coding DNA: TGTGCTAGTGGTTGGGGACTAGCGGAGCAAGAGACCCAGTACTTC.

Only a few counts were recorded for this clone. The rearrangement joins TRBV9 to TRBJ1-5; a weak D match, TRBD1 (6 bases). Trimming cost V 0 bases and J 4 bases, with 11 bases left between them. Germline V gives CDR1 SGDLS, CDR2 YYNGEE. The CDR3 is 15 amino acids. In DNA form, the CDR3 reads TGTGCCAGCAGCGTAGGAGTGGGGGCTAATCAGCCCCAGCATTTT. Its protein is CASSVGVGANQPQHF.

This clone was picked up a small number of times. In DNA, the CDR3 is TGCGCCAGCAGCCGGTCTAGCGGGACCACCGGAGAGACCCAGTACTTC. This encodes CASSRSSGTTGETQYF. The V gene is TRBV5-1, the J gene TRBJ2-5; 9 bases agree with TRBD2. The CDR3 length is 16 residues. Germline loops: CDR1 SGHRS, CDR2 YFSETQ. Trimming removed 4 bases from V and 4 bases from J; junction bases left unmatched: 11.

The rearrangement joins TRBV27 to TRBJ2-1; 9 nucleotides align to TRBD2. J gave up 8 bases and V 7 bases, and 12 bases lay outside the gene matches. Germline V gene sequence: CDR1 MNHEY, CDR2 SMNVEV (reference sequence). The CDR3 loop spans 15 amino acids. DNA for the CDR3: TGTGCCAGCACCTCCGCGGTAGCGGGAGTTCATGAGCAGTTCTTC. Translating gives CASTSAVAGVHEQFF.

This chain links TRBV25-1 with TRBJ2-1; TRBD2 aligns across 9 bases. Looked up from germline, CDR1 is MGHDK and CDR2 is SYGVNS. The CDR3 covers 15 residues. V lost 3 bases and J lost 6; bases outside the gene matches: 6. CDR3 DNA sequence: TGTGCCAGCAGTGAGAGGGAGACTAGCGGCAATGAGCAGTTCTTC. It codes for CASSERETSGNEQFF.

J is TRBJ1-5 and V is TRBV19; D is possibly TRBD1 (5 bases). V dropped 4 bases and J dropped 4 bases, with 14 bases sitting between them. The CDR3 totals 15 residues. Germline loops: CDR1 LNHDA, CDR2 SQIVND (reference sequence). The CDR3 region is CASSTGGGMNQPQHF. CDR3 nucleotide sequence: TGTGCCAGTAGTACCGGCGGGGGGATGAATCAGCCCCAGCATTTT.

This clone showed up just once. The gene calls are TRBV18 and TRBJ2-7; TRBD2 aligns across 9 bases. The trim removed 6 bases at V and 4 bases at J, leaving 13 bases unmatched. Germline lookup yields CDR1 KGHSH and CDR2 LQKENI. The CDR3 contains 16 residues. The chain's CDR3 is CASSPNLAGEMYEQYF. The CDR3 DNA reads TGTGCCAGCTCTCCTAATTTAGCGGGAGAGATGTACGAGCAGTACTTC.

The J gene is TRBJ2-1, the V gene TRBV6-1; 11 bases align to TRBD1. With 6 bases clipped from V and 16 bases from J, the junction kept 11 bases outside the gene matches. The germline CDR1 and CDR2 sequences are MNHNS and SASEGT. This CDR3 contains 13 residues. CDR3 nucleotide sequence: TGTGCCAGCAGGCTGGGGACAGGGGGACCATTTTTCTTC. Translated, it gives CASRLGTGGPFFF.

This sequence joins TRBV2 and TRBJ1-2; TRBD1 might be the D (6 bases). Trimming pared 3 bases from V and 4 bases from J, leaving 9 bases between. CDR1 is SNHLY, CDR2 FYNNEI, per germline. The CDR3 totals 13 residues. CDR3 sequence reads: CASSDEQGYGYTF. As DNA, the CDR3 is TGTGCCAGCAGTGATGAACAGGGCTATGGCTACACCTTC.

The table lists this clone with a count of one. Written as DNA, the CDR3 is TGTGCCAGTAGTATTCTTTTCGCAGGGGGCTATCAGCCCCAGCATTTT. It encodes CASSILFAGGYQPQHF. This sequence joins TRBV19 and TRBJ1-5; 8 nucleotides align to TRBD1. Germline assignment: CDR1 LNHDA and CDR2 SQIVND (reference sequence). V gave up 3 bases and J gave up 5 bases; unmatched junction bases: 9. The CDR3 sequence is 16 residues long.

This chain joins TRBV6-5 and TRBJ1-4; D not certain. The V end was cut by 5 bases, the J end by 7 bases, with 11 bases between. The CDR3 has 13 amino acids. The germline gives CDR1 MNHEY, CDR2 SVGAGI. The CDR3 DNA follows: TGTGCCAGCAGTAGAAGCAGAGGTGAAAAACTGTTTTTT. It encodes CASSRSRGEKLFF.

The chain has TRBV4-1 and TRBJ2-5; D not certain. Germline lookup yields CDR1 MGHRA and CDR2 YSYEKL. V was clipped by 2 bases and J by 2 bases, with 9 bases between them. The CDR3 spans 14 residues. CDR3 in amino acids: CASSQPKVQETQYF. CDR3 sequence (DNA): TGCGCCAGCAGCCAACCTAAAGTTCAAGAGACCCAGTACTTC.

The DNA for the CDR3 is TGTGCCAGCAGTCCTCCGGCGGCGAGCTACGAGCAGTACTTC. Protein: CASSPPAASYEQYF. V usage is TRBV27 and J usage is TRBJ2-7; D uncertain. V was shortened by 5 bases and J by 3 bases, with 14 bases between the two germline ends. Germline-derived CDR1 and CDR2 are MNHEY and SMNVEV (reference sequence). The length of the CDR3 is 14 residues.

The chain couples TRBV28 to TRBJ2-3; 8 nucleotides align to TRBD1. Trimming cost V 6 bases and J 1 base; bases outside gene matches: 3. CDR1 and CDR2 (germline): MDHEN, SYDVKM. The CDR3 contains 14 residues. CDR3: CASSETGGTDTQYF. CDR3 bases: TGTGCCAGCAGCGAGACAGGGGGCACAGATACGCAGTATTTT.

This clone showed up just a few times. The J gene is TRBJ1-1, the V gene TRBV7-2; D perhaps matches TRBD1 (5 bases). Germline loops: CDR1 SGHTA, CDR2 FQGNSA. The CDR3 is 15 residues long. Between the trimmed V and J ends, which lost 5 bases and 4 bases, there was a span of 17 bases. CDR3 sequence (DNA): TGTGCCAGCAGCCCCCGTGGGGGGGTGGGCACTGAAGCTTTCTTT. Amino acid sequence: CASSPRGGVGTEAFF.

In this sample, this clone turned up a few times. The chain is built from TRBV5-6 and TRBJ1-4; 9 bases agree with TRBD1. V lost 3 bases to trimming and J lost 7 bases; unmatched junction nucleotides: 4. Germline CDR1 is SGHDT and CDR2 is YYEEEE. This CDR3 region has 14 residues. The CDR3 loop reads CASSYTGGIEKLFF. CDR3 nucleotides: TGTGCCAGCAGCTACACAGGGGGCATTGAAAAACTGTTTTTT.

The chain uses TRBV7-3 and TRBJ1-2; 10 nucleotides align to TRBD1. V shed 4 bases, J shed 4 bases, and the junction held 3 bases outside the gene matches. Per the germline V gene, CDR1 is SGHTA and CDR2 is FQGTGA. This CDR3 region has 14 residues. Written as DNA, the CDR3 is TGTGCCAGCAGCTCCGGGACAGGGGCCTATGGCTACACCTTC. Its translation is CASSSGTGAYGYTF. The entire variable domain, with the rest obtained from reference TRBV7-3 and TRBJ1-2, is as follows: GAGVSQTPSNKVTEKGKYVELRCDPISGHTALYWYRQSLGQGPEFLIYFQGTGAADDSGLPNDRFFAVRPEGSVSTLKIQRTERGDSAVYLCASSSGTGAYGYTFGSGTRLTVV.

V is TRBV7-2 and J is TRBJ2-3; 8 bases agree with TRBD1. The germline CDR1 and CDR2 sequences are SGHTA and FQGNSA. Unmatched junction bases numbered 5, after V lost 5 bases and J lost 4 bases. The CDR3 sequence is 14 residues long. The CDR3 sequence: CASSPRQGPDTQYF. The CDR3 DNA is TGTGCCAGCAGCCCTAGACAGGGGCCAGATACGCAGTATTTT.